A single sample is the source of the 27 T cell receptor beta chains below, sequenced in a study of blood T cell repertoires in COVID-19. TCRdb keeps only in-frame clones here, not all; method: immunoSEQ multiplex PCR. The sample has hundreds of thousands of clones; roughly nine tenths are singletons. The source material was peripheral blood. These TCRs come from a man between 60 and 70 years old who had recovered from COVID-19.

This chain connects TRBV6-5 to TRBJ1-1; TRBD1 is a possible D gene (6 bases). The germline V gene encodes CDR1 MNHEY and CDR2 SVGAGI. V was trimmed by 6 bases and J by 1 base, leaving 15 bases between them. This CDR3 has 15 amino acids. CDR3 amino acids: CASRQGRYQNTEAFF. CDR3 nucleotide sequence: TGTGCCAGCAGACAGGGCCGGTACCAGAACACTGAAGCTTTCTTT.

The gene calls are TRBV13 and TRBJ2-3; TRBD2 aligns across 9 bases. The CDR3 runs 18 residues. V gave up 2 bases and J gave up 4 bases; unmatched junction bases: 13. CDR1 is PRHDT, CDR2 FYEKMQ, per germline (reference sequence). The CDR3 here is CASSLSIAGDTGADTQYF. The CDR3 coding sequence is TGTGCCAGCAGCTTAAGTATAGCGGGGGATACAGGCGCAGATACGCAGTATTTT. The entire variable domain, with the rest obtained from reference TRBV13 and TRBJ2-3, is as follows: AAGVIQSPRHLIKEKRETATLKCYPIPRHDTVYWYQQGPGQDPQFLISFYEKMQSDKGSIPDRFSAQQFSDYHSELNMSSLELGDSALYFCASSLSIAGDTGADTQYFGPGTRLTVL.

The chain uses TRBV4-1 and TRBJ2-2; D is undetermined. Trimming removed 3 bases from V and 6 bases from J, with 5 bases in between. The germline V gene encodes CDR1 MGHRA and CDR2 YSYEKL. This CDR3 is 12 amino acids long. CDR3 coding DNA: TGCGCCAGCAGCCATCCAGCCGGGGAGCTGTTTTTT. Protein: CASSHPAGELFF.

The CDR3 region has the DNA TGTGCCAGCAGCCAACCTAGCGGGGCCTTCTCCTACAATGAGCAGTTCTTC. It translates to CASSQPSGAFSYNEQFF. The J gene is TRBJ2-1, the V gene TRBV3-1 (or the pseudogene TRBV3-2), with 9 bases fitting TRBD2. Unmatched junction bases numbered 5, after V lost 2 bases and J lost 0 bases. CDR1 is LGHDT, CDR2 YNNKEL, per germline (reference sequence). The CDR3 contains 17 residues.

The chain links TRBV5-5 to TRBJ1-5, with D perhaps TRBD1 (6 bases). Trimming removed 4 bases from V and 4 bases from J, with 18 bases in between. The germline gives CDR1 SGHKS, CDR2 YYEKEE (reference sequence). This CDR3 is built from 16 residues. For the CDR3, the DNA is TGTGCCAGCAGCCCCCTTGGGGACAACTTAAATCAGCCCCAGCATTTT. Encoded protein: CASSPLGDNLNQPQHF.

The chain links TRBV7-9 to TRBJ2-3; 10 bases fit TRBD1. Germline V CDR1 and CDR2: SEHNR, FQNEAQ (reference sequence). The CDR3 totals 15 residues. With 5 bases clipped from V and 7 bases from J, the junction kept 9 bases outside the gene matches. CDR3 nucleotide sequence: TGTGCCAGCAGCCTTGGGGGACAGGGGATCAATACGCAGTATTTT. Translation: CASSLGGQGINTQYF.

To note about this clone: Other nucleotide sequences in the sample specify the same CDR3. This rearrangement joins TRBV5-1 to TRBJ2-7; D not resolved. Between the trimmed V and J ends, which lost 0 bases and 1 base, there was a span of 5 bases. CDR1 is SGHRS and CDR2 is YFSETQ in the germline V gene. The CDR3 runs to 13 residues. The CDR3 DNA follows: TGCGCCAGCAGCTTGGCCGGTTCCTACGAGCAGTACTTC. It yields the protein CASSLAGSYEQYF.

CDR3 loop: CASSLDPQQGNTEAFF. In nucleotides, the CDR3 is TGTGCCAGCAGCTTAGACCCACAACAGGGGAACACTGAAGCTTTCTTT. The V and J genes are TRBV11-2 and TRBJ1-1; a possible D gene is TRBD1 (6 bases). The CDR3 has 16 amino acids. Per germline, CDR1 SGHAT and CDR2 FQNNGV. V was trimmed by 0 bases and J by 1 base, leaving 12 bases between them.

The rearrangement uses TRBV5-1 and TRBJ1-5; maybe TRBD1 (6 bases). V was cut by 4 bases and J by 4 bases, with 15 bases left in between. This CDR3 has 15 residues. Germline V gene data show CDR1 as SGHRS and CDR2 as YFSETQ. CDR3 sequence (DNA): TGCGCCAGCAGCCCCCGGGCGGGGGCAAATCAGCCCCAGCATTTT. Its protein product is CASSPRAGANQPQHF.

The chain links TRBV6-5 to TRBJ1-4; D is unresolved. V gave up 10 bases and J gave up 9 bases, with 12 bases separating them. This CDR3 spans 11 amino acids. Germline CDR1 is MNHEY and CDR2 is SVGAGI. The CDR3 loop is CATLTEKKLFF. The CDR3 nucleotides read TGTGCCACCCTGACGGAGAAAAAACTGTTTTTT.

The gene calls are TRBV6-2 or TRBV6-3 and TRBJ2-5, with 7 bases fitting TRBD1. In germline, CDR1 is MNHEY, CDR2 SVGEGT. Trimming cost V 2 bases and J 7 bases; bases outside gene matches: 10. The CDR3 is 15 amino acids. CDR3 DNA: TGTGCCAGCAGTTACCTTTTTAGGGGGCTGGGGACCCAGTACTTC. It is translated as CASSYLFRGLGTQYF.

J is TRBJ2-7 and V is TRBV7-2, with unresolved D. Germline V gene sequence: CDR1 SGHTA, CDR2 FQGNSA. V lost 6 bases to trimming and J lost 6 bases, with 18 bases between them. The CDR3 runs to 14 residues. CDR3 amino acids: CASSLQTTLGEQYF. As DNA, the CDR3 is TGTGCCAGCAGTCTACAGACGACCTTGGGCGAGCAGTACTTC. The complete variable domain, with remaining parts taken from reference TRBV7-2 and TRBJ2-7, reads GAGVSQSPSNKVTEKGKDVELRCDPISGHTALYWYRQSLGQGLEFLIYFQGNSAPDKSGLPSDRFSAERTGGSVSTLTIQRTQQEDSAVYLCASSLQTTLGEQYFGPGTRLTVT.

V and J are TRBV6-2 or TRBV6-3 and TRBJ1-4, with 8 bases fitting TRBD1. This CDR3 has 14 amino acids. Germline loops: CDR1 MNHEY, CDR2 SVGEGT. The junction had 4 bases not matched to a gene; V was cut back by 5 bases and J by 5 bases. The CDR3 nucleotides read TGTGCCAGCAGTCAACGGACAGGGAATGAAAAACTGTTTTTT. It translates to CASSQRTGNEKLFF.

This clone was observed a single time. The chain recombines TRBV7-9 with TRBJ1-5; 9 bases fit TRBD1. V was clipped by 5 bases and J by 6 bases; unmatched bases: 5. This CDR3 region has 14 residues. The germline gives CDR1 SEHNR, CDR2 FQNEAQ (reference sequence). The CDR3 protein is CASSRDRETQPQHF. The CDR3 DNA reads as TGTGCCAGCAGCAGGGACAGGGAGACTCAGCCCCAGCATTTT.

This clone occurred many times. The chain employs TRBV7-9 and TRBJ2-1, with 11 bases fitting TRBD2. The germline V gene encodes CDR1 SEHNR and CDR2 FQNEAQ (reference sequence). There are 16 residues in the CDR3. J gave up 7 bases and V 11 bases, and 16 bases lay outside the gene matches. The CDR3, as DNA: TGTGCCTTATTTCGACTAGCGGGGACCCCTTGGAATGAGCAGTTCTTC. Its protein is CALFRLAGTPWNEQFF. The complete variable domain, with remaining parts taken from reference TRBV7-9 and TRBJ2-1, reads DTGVSQNPRHKITKRGQNVTFRCDPISEHNRLYWYRQTLGQGPEFLTYFQNEAQLEKSRLLSDRFSAERPKGSFSTLEIQRTEQGDSAMYLCALFRLAGTPWNEQFFGPGTRLTVL.

The chain is built from TRBV11-1 and TRBJ2-1; TRBD1 matches at 9 bases. The trim removed 1 base at V and 7 bases at J, leaving 5 bases unmatched. The CDR3 has 15 amino acids. Germline CDR1 reads SGHAT; CDR2 reads FQDESV (reference sequence). For the CDR3, the DNA is TGTGCCAGCAGCTTAGGCGGGACAGGGCGGAATGAGCAGTTCTTC. This codes for CASSLGGTGRNEQFF.

The rearrangement uses TRBV19 and TRBJ2-6; D is possibly TRBD1 (6 bases). The CDR3 sequence is 16 residues long. In germline, CDR1 is LNHDA, CDR2 SQIVND (reference sequence). Trimming stripped 4 bases from V and 0 bases from J, with 10 bases between. This CDR3 reads CASSTQGSSGANVLTF. The CDR3 region has the DNA TGTGCCAGTAGTACACAGGGTAGCTCTGGGGCCAACGTCCTGACTTTC.

The rearrangement links TRBV7-8 to TRBJ2-3; weak D call: TRBD2 (5 bases). The CDR3 contains 13 residues. Germline V CDR1 and CDR2: SGHVS, FQNEAQ. Trimming removed 3 bases from V and 5 bases from J, with 9 bases in between. CDR3 bases: TGTGCCAGCAGCTTCCTCGCGGGAGATACGCAGTATTTT. This gives the protein CASSFLAGDTQYF.

The chain is built from TRBV2 and TRBJ1-4; 7 bases map to TRBD1. The CDR3 contains 14 residues. The V gene end was trimmed by 5 bases and the J gene end by 8 bases; junction bases not matched to a gene: 8. The germline gives CDR1 SNHLY, CDR2 FYNNEI. The CDR3 here is CASSNRGQQEKLFF. CDR3 bases: TGTGCCAGCAGTAACAGGGGCCAGCAGGAAAAACTGTTTTTT.

This sequence joins TRBV10-3 and TRBJ1-2; D may be TRBD1 (5 bases). V was clipped by 10 bases and J by 8 bases, with 20 bases between them. The length of the CDR3 is 13 residues. Germline V gives CDR1 ENHRY, CDR2 SYGVKD. The CDR3 here is CATKTDSSRGYTF. DNA for the CDR3: TGTGCCACCAAGACAGACTCCAGCCGGGGCTACACCTTC.

The V and J genes are TRBV25-1 and TRBJ1-2, with 10 positions matching TRBD1. Germline CDR1 and CDR2: MGHDK and SYGVNS. The CDR3 runs 14 residues. V dropped 6 bases and J dropped 2; count of bases not matched to a gene: 3. CDR3 residues: CASRLTGGNYGYTF. The CDR3 DNA is TGTGCCAGCAGACTGACAGGGGGCAACTATGGCTACACCTTC.

This chain joins TRBV11-2 and TRBJ2-3; 8 nucleotides match TRBD2. Germline CDR1 is SGHAT and CDR2 is FQNNGV. The CDR3 length is 15 residues. The V and J ends lost 8 bases and 5 bases, in that order; junction bases with no gene match: 12. Written as DNA, the CDR3 is TGTGCCAGCCGGGAGGGCAGCGGGAGACGAGATACGCAGTATTTT. Translation: CASREGSGRRDTQYF.

The sample holds one count of this clone. This chain uses TRBV5-1 with TRBJ2-2; a possible D gene is TRBD1 (5 bases). With 7 bases removed from V and 6 bases from J, the gap between germline ends came to 16 bases. Germline V gene sequence: CDR1 SGHRS, CDR2 YFSETQ. This CDR3 region has 14 residues. The CDR3 sequence: CASVAGAGPGELFF. The DNA for the CDR3 is TGCGCCAGCGTAGCAGGCGCAGGGCCCGGGGAGCTGTTTTTT.

This clone was found once. The chain employs TRBV7-2 and TRBJ1-2; D uncertain. Trimming took 5 bases from V and 5 from J, leaving 9 bases between them. The CDR3 is 12 residues long. CDR1 and CDR2 (germline): SGHTA, FQGNSA. The DNA of the CDR3 is TGTGCCAGCAGCCCGGGTTCGTATGGCTACACCTTC. Translating it yields CASSPGSYGYTF.

V is TRBV7-3 and J is TRBJ2-4; 14 nucleotides agree with TRBD2. Germline values: CDR1 SGHTA, CDR2 FQGTGA. This CDR3 comprises 17 residues. V lost 1 base to trimming and J lost 5 bases; unmatched junction nucleotides: 4. For the CDR3, the DNA is TGTGCCAGCAGCTTAAAGGGACTAGCGGGAGAAGAAAACATTCAGTACTTC. Protein product: CASSLKGLAGEENIQYF. Based on the CDR3 plus reference TRBV7-3 and TRBJ2-4, the full variable domain is GAGVSQTPSNKVTEKGKYVELRCDPISGHTALYWYRQSLGQGPEFLIYFQGTGAADDSGLPNDRFFAVRPEGSVSTLKIQRTERGDSAVYLCASSLKGLAGEENIQYFGAGTRLSVL.

This rearrangement joins TRBV6-5 to TRBJ1-2; 9 bases map to TRBD1. The V gene end was trimmed by 4 bases and the J gene end by 1 base; junction bases not matched to a gene: 7. There are 16 residues in the CDR3. The germline V gene has CDR1 MNHEY and CDR2 SVGAGI. The CDR3: CASSFTGTGLNYGYTF. The CDR3 DNA reads TGTGCCAGCAGTTTCACCGGGACAGGGCTTAACTATGGCTACACCTTC.

The chain joins TRBV30 to TRBJ2-3, with D possibly being TRBD2 (6 bases). Germline CDR1 GTSNPN, CDR2 SVGIG (reference sequence). Trimming cost V 0 bases and J 4 bases, with 14 bases left between them. The CDR3 is 15 residues long. DNA for the CDR3: TGTGCCTGGAGTGTAATTCGGGGGTTCCCAGATACGCAGTATTTT. Residues: CAWSVIRGFPDTQYF.